Included here is one TCR beta chain sequence, with context. The normal lung sample lay at least 3 cm, and maximally far, from the tumour. These data belong to a study of immune cell composition in non-small cell lung cancer. The CDR3 covers 15 residues. CDR1 SEHNR and CDR2 FQNEAQ come from the germline V gene (reference sequence). The V and J ends lost 1 base and 8 bases respectively, with 12 bases between them. Generated by immunoSEQ multiplex PCR, the TCRdb table keeps only in-frame clones and is missing some. Of roughly 15,000 clones in the sample, 77% were seen once. This same sample was also taken into another study, of CD4 T cells in lung cancer.

Specimen: non-adjacent lung tissue. The receptor was derived from a human donor with non-small cell lung cancer. The chain employs TRBV7-9 and TRBJ1-6, with a weak D call TRBD1 (5 bases). The CDR3 spells CASSLVVGVYSPLHF. As DNA, the CDR3 is TGTGCCAGCAGCTTAGTGGTAGGGGTATATTCACCCCTCCACTTT. The full variable domain, its missing parts supplied by reference TRBV7-9 and TRBJ1-6, is DTGVSQNPRHKITKRGQNVTFRCDPISEHNRLYWYRQTLGQGPEFLTYFQNEAQLEKSRLLSDRFSAERPKGSFSTLEIQRTEQGDSAMYLCASSLVVGVYSPLHFGNGTRLTVT.